This TCR beta chain was identified in a study of T cell changes during pregnancy in multiple sclerosis. Generated by immunoSEQ multiplex PCR, the TCRdb table keeps only in-frame clones and is missing some. The table lists over 50,000 clones, about 86% of them singletons, with about 5% in the top ten. Germline assignment: CDR1 SQVTM and CDR2 ANQGSEA. V shed 7 bases and J shed 5 bases, with 12 bases lying between them. The CDR3 runs 12 residues. The sequence derives from a human donor whose cells served as feeder cells for cultures in a pregnancy study. The specimen sequenced was peripheral blood from another person, used as feeder cells. The chain couples TRBV29-1 to TRBJ2-1; tentative D call: TRBD1 (6 bases). The DNA of the CDR3 is TGCAGCGCTAGGGGGAGCGACAATGAGCAGTTCTTC. Translation: CSARGSDNEQFF.